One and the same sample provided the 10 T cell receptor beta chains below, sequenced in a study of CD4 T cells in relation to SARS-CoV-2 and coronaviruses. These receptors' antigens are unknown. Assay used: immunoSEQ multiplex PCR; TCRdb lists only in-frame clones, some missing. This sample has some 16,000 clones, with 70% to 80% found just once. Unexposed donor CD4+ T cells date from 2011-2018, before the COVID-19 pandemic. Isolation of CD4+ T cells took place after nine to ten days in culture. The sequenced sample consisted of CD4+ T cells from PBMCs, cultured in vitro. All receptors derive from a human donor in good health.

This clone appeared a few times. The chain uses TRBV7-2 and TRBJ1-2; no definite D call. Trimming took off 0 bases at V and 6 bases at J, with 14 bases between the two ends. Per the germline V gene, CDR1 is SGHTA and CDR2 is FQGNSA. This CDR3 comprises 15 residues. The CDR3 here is CASSLAPGPDNGYTF. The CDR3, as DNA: TGTGCCAGCAGCTTAGCGCCCGGACCCGATAATGGCTACACCTTC.

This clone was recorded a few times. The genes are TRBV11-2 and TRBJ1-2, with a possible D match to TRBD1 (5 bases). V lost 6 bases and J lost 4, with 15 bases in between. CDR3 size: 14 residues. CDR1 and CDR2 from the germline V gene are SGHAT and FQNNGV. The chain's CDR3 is CASSQNQGPYGYTF. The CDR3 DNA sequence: TGTGCCAGCAGTCAAAACCAGGGACCCTATGGCTACACCTTC.

The CDR3: CASRRGGRASGELFF. Here the CDR3 DNA reads TGTGCCAGCAGGCGGGGCGGGAGGGCCTCCGGGGAGCTGTTTTTT. This chain uses TRBV6-7 with TRBJ2-2, with 9 bases fitting TRBD2. TRBV6-7 falls under the ORF class, with uncertain function. CDR3 length equals 15 residues. The V gene end was trimmed by 6 bases and the J gene end by 6 bases; junction bases not matched to a gene: 8.

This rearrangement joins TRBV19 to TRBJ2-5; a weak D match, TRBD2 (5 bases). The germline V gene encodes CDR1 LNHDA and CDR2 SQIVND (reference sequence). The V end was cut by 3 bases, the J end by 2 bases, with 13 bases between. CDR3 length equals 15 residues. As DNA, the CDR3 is TGTGCCAGTAGTATCCCCTTACGGGGTCAAGAGACCCAGTACTTC. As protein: CASSIPLRGQETQYF.

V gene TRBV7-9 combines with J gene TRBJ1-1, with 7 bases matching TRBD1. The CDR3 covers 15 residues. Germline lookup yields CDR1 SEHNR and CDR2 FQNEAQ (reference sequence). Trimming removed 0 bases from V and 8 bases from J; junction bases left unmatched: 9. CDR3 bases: TGTGCCAGCAGCTTAGCCCCGGGACAGATTTACGAAGCTTTCTTT. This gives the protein CASSLAPGQIYEAFF.

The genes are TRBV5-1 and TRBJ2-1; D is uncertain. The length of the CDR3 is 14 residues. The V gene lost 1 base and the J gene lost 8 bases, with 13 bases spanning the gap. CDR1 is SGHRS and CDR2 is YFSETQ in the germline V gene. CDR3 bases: TGCGCCAGCAGCTTGCTGGATGGGGTTGATGAGCAGTTCTTC. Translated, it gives CASSLLDGVDEQFF.

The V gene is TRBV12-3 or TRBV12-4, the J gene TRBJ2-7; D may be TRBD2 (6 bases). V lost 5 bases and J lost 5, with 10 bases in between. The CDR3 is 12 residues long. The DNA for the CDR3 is TGTGCCAGCAGTACTAGCACCCACGAGCAGTACTTC. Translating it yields CASSTSTHEQYF.

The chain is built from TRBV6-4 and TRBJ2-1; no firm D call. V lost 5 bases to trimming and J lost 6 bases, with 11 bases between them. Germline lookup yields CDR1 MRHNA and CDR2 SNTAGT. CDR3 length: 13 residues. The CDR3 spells CASSPTDFNEQFF. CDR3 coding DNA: TGTGCCAGCAGTCCAACCGACTTCAATGAGCAGTTCTTC.

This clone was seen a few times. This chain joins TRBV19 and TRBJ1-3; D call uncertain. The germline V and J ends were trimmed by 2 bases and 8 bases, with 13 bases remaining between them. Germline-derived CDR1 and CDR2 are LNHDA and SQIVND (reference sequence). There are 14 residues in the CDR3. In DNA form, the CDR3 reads TGTGCCAGTAGTATACCCGGGAGAGAAGACACCATATATTTT. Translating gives CASSIPGREDTIYF.

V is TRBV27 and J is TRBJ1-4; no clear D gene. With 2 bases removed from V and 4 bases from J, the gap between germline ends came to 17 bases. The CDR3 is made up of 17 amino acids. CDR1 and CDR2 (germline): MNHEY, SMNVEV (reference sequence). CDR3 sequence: CASSLNRLLNFNEKLFF. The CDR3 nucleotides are TGTGCCAGCAGTTTAAACAGACTGCTGAACTTTAATGAAAAACTGTTTTTT.